The T cell receptor (beta chain) described here comes from a study of tumor and adjacent non-tumor tissue in lung cancer. Study as a whole: There were some 11 adenocarcinoma, a couple of squamous cell carcinoma and 1 small cell lung cancer cases.

RNA was extracted from bulk tissue without any cell sorting. The library came from three nested PCR rounds adapted from ARM-PCR protocols. MiXCR, applied by TCRdb to the multiplex PCR reads, yields one record per CDR3 protein. The sample holds 90,000 to 110,000 distinct CDR3 sequences, approximately 82% seen once. Findings of the study overall: Top 100 clones took a larger repertoire share in normal lung.

This clonotype has ten or more counts. Its antigen is as yet unknown. The sample comprised lung tumor tissue. The receptor comes from a woman aged 55-69 years with non-small cell lung cancer.

CDR3 nucleotide sequence: TGTGCCAGCAGCAAGACCGGGCCGGGGGAGACCCAGTACTTC. It yields the protein CASSKTGPGETQYF. The chain links TRBV5-6 to TRBJ2-5, with D possibly matching TRBD2 (5 bases). This CDR3 has 14 amino acids. CDR1 and CDR2 (germline): SGHDT, YYEEEE. Trimming removed 4 bases at V and 5 bases at J, with 15 bases between. The full variable domain, completed using reference TRBV5-6 and TRBJ2-5, is DAGVTQSPTHLIKTRGQQVTLRCSPKSGHDTVSWYQQALGQGPQFIFQYYEEEERQRGNFPDRFSGHQFPNYSSELNVNALLLGDSALYLCASSKTGPGETQYFGPGTRLLVL.